A selection of T cell receptor beta chains follows, all from one sample in a study of cytomegalovirus exposure and HLA in healthy donors. Profiled with immunoSEQ multiplex PCR; TCRdb holds only in-frame clones, not every one. The profile covers 250,000 to 350,000 clones, with just over 85% appearing a single time and 4% taken by the ten largest. The sample comprised PBMCs. The receptors derive from a middle-aged man in good health and CMV-seropositive. Each CDR3 is given with its conserved first and last residue. A D gene is named only where the DNA matches it firmly. Not all rows give a size; the values are once, few, many and, for expanded clones, a class.

CDR3nt,CDR3aa,len,abundance,j_gene,d_gene,v_gene
TGTGCCAGCAGCTCCAGGGGGCGGGAGGGCCACGAGCAGTACTTC,CASSSRGREGHEQYF,15,-,TRBJ2-7,-,TRBV5-4
TGTGCCAGCAGCTTGTTGGGGACAGGGAATCTGTACGAGCAGTACTTC,CASSLLGTGNLYEQYF,16,-,TRBJ2-7,TRBD1,TRBV5-8
TGCAGCGGCCGCCGGACTAGCGGGCAAGAGACCCAGTACTTC,CSGRRTSGQETQYF,14,once,TRBJ2-5,TRBD2,TRBV29-1
TGTGCCAGCAGCACGAAGGCAGGGGGCAGGGAGCAGTACTTC,CASSTKAGGREQYF,14,-,TRBJ2-7,TRBD1,TRBV7-9
TGTGCCAGCAGCTCACTAGCGGGAGGCAACACCGGGGAGCTGTTTTTT,CASSSLAGGNTGELFF,16,-,TRBJ2-2,TRBD2,TRBV11-3
TGCGCCAGCACCCCCGGAGGTCTCTCTGGGGCCAACGTCCTGACTTTC,CASTPGGLSGANVLTF,16,-,TRBJ2-6,-,TRBV4-1
TGTTCCAGCGCTCCAGGGGGAGAGGGCCCCAACAATGAGCAGTTCTTC,CSSAPGGEGPNNEQFF,16,-,TRBJ2-1,TRBD1,TRBV7-9
TGCGCCAGCAGCTTGGTGCAGGGTTACGACTATGGCTACACCTTC,CASSLVQGYDYGYTF,15,once,TRBJ1-2,-,TRBV5-1
TGTTCCAGCAGCCCGAGGGACTACGAGCAGTACTTC,CSSSPRDYEQYF,12,once,TRBJ2-7,-,TRBV7-9
TGTGCCACCGTACCGTCGGACAGGCACACTGAAGCTTTCTTT,CATVPSDRHTEAFF,14,-,TRBJ1-1,TRBD1,TRBV28
TGTGCCAGCAGCTCCCAGGGGGTAAACTACGAGCAGTACTTC,CASSSQGVNYEQYF,14,-,TRBJ2-7,TRBD1,TRBV5-6
TGTGCCAGCAGCTTACGCGGTGCTACAGATACGCAGTATTTT,CASSLRGATDTQYF,14,-,TRBJ2-3,-,TRBV7-2
TGTGCCTGGCGACAGAACTATAATTCACCCCTCCACTTT,CAWRQNYNSPLHF,13,-,TRBJ1-6,-,TRBV30
TGTGCCAGCACACTCCTTCCGATGAACACTGAAGCTTTCTTT,CASTLLPMNTEAFF,14,few,TRBJ1-1,-,TRBV6-1
TGTGCCAGCAGCCCACCGACAGTCAATGAGCAGTTCTTC,CASSPPTVNEQFF,13,-,TRBJ2-1,-,TRBV7-6
TGTGCCAGCAGTTCCACGGGATCCTACAATGAGCAGTTCTTC,CASSSTGSYNEQFF,14,-,TRBJ2-1,-,TRBV28
TGTGCCAGCAGTTACTCGACAGGGGGCAGCTATGGCTACACCTTC,CASSYSTGGSYGYTF,15,-,TRBJ1-2,TRBD1,TRBV6-5
TGTGCCAGCAGCTTAGATCAAACGCAGGGCTACGAGCAGTACTTC,CASSLDQTQGYEQYF,15,-,TRBJ2-7,-,TRBV11-2
TGCGCCAGCAGCCTGGGACAGGGGATCACTGAAGCTTTCTTT,CASSLGQGITEAFF,14,-,TRBJ1-1,TRBD1,TRBV4-1
TGTGCCAGTACCCGGACCCAGGGAAGCTCCTACGAGCAGTACTTC,CASTRTQGSSYEQYF,15,-,TRBJ2-7,-,TRBV19
TGTGCCAGTAGTATTACAGATGAAGCTTTCTTT,CASSITDEAFF,11,-,TRBJ1-1,-,TRBV19
TGTGCCAGCAGCTTCGGGGTTAACGGGACACCTTTTTCTGGGGCCAACGTCCTGACTTTC,CASSFGVNGTPFSGANVLTF,20,-,TRBJ2-6,-,TRBV7-3
TGCGCCAGCAGCCAGGGCACGGGACTAGCGGGAGGTCCCTACGAGCAGTACTTC,CASSQGTGLAGGPYEQYF,18,-,TRBJ2-7,TRBD2,TRBV4-3
TGTGCCAGCAGCAAAGAGGGCAGGGCCTACGGCTACACCTTC,CASSKEGRAYGYTF,14,-,TRBJ1-2,-,TRBV21-1
TGTGCCACCAGCAGGACAGGACGCTCTAGCACAGATACGCAGTATTTT,CATSRTGRSSTDTQYF,16,-,TRBJ2-3,-,TRBV15
TGTGCCACCCGGGGGGAGGGGTGGTACGAGCAGTACTTC,CATRGEGWYEQYF,13,-,TRBJ2-7,TRBD2,TRBV28
TGTGCCAGCAGTTTGTTTGCTAGCGGGAGGTTTAATGAGCAGTTCTTC,CASSLFASGRFNEQFF,16,-,TRBJ2-1,TRBD2,TRBV28
TGTGCCAGCTCACCGGGGACTAGCGGGAGGACGAACACCGGGGAGCTGTTTTTT,CASSPGTSGRTNTGELFF,18,-,TRBJ2-2,TRBD2,TRBV18
TGTGCCAGCGCAGGGGAGACAGGGGCGGATACGCAGTATTTT,CASAGETGADTQYF,14,-,TRBJ2-3,TRBD1,TRBV27
TGTGCCAGCAGCGTACAGGGGACTGCCTACAATGAGCAGTTCTTC,CASSVQGTAYNEQFF,15,-,TRBJ2-1,-,TRBV7-3
TGTGCCAGTAGTGCACAGGGGGCGCTTGGTCAGCCCCAGCATTTT,CASSAQGALGQPQHF,15,-,TRBJ1-5,TRBD1,TRBV19
TGTGCCAGCAGTGCCGGACAGGGGAGCTCCTACGAGCAGTACTTC,CASSAGQGSSYEQYF,15,-,TRBJ2-7,TRBD1,TRBV28
TGCGCCAGCAGCTTGTCTCCTAGCGGGATATACAATGAGCAGTTCTTC,CASSLSPSGIYNEQFF,16,-,TRBJ2-1,TRBD2,TRBV5-1
TGTGCCAGCCTAACAGGGGTTGGAAACACCATATATTTT,CASLTGVGNTIYF,13,-,TRBJ1-3,-,TRBV21-1
TGTGCCTGGAGTGGGAGCCTAGCGGGAGTCAATGAGCAGTTCTTC,CAWSGSLAGVNEQFF,15,once,TRBJ2-1,TRBD2,TRBV30
TGTGCCAGCAGCTTAGACGGGCGGGGGGCCTACGAGCAGTACTTC,CASSLDGRGAYEQYF,15,few,TRBJ2-7,TRBD2,TRBV7-2
TGTGCCAGCAGTTACCCCGGGGAGGGCTGGTACTACGAGCAGTACTTC,CASSYPGEGWYYEQYF,16,-,TRBJ2-7,TRBD2,TRBV6-6
TGTGCCAGCAGCCCTAGCGGTTCTAGCACAGATACGCAGTATTTT,CASSPSGSSTDTQYF,15,-,TRBJ2-3,TRBD2,TRBV7-3
TGTGCCAGCAGTTCCGGTACAGGCACAGATACGCAGTATTTT,CASSSGTGTDTQYF,14,once,TRBJ2-3,-,TRBV27
TGTGCCAGCAGTGAAACCCGGGGGGCTGGCGCTGAAGCTTTCTTT,CASSETRGAGAEAFF,15,-,TRBJ1-1,-,TRBV6-1
TGTGCCAGCAGCTTAGGGGGGTCTACTAGCGGGGAGCAGTTCTTC,CASSLGGSTSGEQFF,15,-,TRBJ2-1,TRBD2,TRBV7-9
TGTGCCAGCAGCCAGACAGGGAACTCCTACAATGAGCAGTTCTTC,CASSQTGNSYNEQFF,15,-,TRBJ2-1,TRBD1,TRBV7-9
TGTGCCAGCAGTCCGCACGGGACAGCTAACTATGGCTACACCTTC,CASSPHGTANYGYTF,15,-,TRBJ1-2,TRBD1,TRBV28
TGTGCCAGTAGTTGGCGCGCGGCGGCCAACGTCCTGACTTTC,CASSWRAAANVLTF,14,-,TRBJ2-6,-,TRBV19
TGTGCCAGCCATGTGTCTGAGGGTGATACGCAGTATTTT,CASHVSEGDTQYF,13,-,TRBJ2-3,-,TRBV6-1
TGTGCCAGCAGCTTGGTTAGAGATCGGCGGACCTACGAGCAGTACTTC,CASSLVRDRRTYEQYF,16,-,TRBJ2-7,-,TRBV5-6
TGCGCCAGCAGCCCTCCTAGGACAGGGGCTTACAACGCTGAAGCTTTCTTT,CASSPPRTGAYNAEAFF,17,once,TRBJ1-1,TRBD1,TRBV5-1
TGTGCCAGCAGCTTAGTCGCAGGGCCCTACGAGCAGTACTTC,CASSLVAGPYEQYF,14,-,TRBJ2-7,-,TRBV7-2
TGTGCCAGCAGCACTCGTAGAGGGGACTTCTTAAACACCGGGGAGCTGTTTTTT,CASSTRRGDFLNTGELFF,18,once,TRBJ2-2,-,TRBV9
TGTGCCAGCAGTTACGGGACAGCTGTGGGCAATCAGCCCCAGCATTTT,CASSYGTAVGNQPQHF,16,-,TRBJ1-5,TRBD1,TRBV6-5
TGTTCCAGCAGCCCGGTAGCAAGGGGATTGGGTACTGAAGCTTTCTTT,CSSSPVARGLGTEAFF,16,once,TRBJ1-1,-,TRBV7-9
TGTGCCAGCAGCTTATCTAGCAGCAAAGAGACCCAGTACTTC,CASSLSSSKETQYF,14,-,TRBJ2-5,-,TRBV7-2
TGTGCCAGCAGTCTCGGGACAGGGGGAGGCGAGCAGTACTTC,CASSLGTGGGEQYF,14,-,TRBJ2-7,TRBD1,TRBV27